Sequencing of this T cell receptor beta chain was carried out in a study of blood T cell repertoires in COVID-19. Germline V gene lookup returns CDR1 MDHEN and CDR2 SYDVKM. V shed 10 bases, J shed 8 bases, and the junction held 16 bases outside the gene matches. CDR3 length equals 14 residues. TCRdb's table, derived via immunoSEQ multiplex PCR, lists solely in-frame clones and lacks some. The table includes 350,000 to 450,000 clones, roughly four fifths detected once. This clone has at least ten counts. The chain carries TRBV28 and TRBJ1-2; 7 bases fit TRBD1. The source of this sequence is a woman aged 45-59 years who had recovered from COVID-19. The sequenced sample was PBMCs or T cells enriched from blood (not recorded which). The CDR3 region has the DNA TGTGCCACCCTCCAAGGGACAGAGGGGGGCGGCTACACCTTC. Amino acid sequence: CATLQGTEGGGYTF.